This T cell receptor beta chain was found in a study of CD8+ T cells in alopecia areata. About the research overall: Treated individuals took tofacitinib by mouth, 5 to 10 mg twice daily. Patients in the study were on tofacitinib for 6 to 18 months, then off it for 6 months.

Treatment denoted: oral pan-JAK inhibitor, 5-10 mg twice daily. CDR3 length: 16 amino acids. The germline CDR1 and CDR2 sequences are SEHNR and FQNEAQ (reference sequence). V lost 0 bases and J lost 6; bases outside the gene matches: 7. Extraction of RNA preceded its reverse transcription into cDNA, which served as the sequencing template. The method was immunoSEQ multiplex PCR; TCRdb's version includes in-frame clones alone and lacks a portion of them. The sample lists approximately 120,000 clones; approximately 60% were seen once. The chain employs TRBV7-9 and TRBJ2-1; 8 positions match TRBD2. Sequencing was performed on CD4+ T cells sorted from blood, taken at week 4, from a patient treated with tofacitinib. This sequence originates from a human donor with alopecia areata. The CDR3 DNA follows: TGTGCCAGCAGCTTAGCTAGGACTAGCCCCACCAATGAGCAGTTCTTC. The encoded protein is CASSLARTSPTNEQFF.